The T cell receptor beta chain described here comes from a study of CD8+ T cells in alopecia areata. Patients with alopecia areata provided lesional scalp punch biopsies as well as peripheral blood. cDNA prepared by RNA extraction and subsequent reverse transcription served as the template for sequencing. Assay used: immunoSEQ multiplex PCR; TCRdb lists only in-frame clones, some missing. The table lists 140,000 to 150,000 clones, about 51% of them singletons, with more than 0.95% in the top ten. The germline V gene encodes CDR1 SGHTA and CDR2 FQGTGA. The CDR3 has 13 residues. V was clipped by 3 bases and J by 5 bases; unmatched bases: 1.

The receptor's source is a human donor with alopecia areata. The material sequenced was CD4+ T cells sorted from blood, taken at week 0. The chain carries TRBV7-3 and TRBJ2-3; 8 bases map to TRBD2. The CDR3 region is CASSFGRGDTQYF. CDR3 sequence (DNA): TGTGCCAGCAGCTTCGGGAGGGGAGATACGCAGTATTTT.